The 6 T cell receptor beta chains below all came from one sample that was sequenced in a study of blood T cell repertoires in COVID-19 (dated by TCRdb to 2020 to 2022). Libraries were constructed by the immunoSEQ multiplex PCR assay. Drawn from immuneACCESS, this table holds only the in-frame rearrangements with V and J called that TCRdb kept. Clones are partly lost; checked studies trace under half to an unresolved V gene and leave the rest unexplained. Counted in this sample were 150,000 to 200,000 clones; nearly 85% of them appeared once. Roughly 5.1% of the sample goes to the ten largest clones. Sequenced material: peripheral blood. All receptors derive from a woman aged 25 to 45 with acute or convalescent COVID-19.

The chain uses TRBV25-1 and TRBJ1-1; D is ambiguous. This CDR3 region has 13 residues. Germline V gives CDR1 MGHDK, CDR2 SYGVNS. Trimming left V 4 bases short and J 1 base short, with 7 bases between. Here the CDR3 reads CASSVRANTEAFF. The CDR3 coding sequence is TGTGCCAGCAGTGTGCGGGCGAACACTGAAGCTTTCTTT. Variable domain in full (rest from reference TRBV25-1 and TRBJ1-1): EADIYQTPRYLVIGTGKKITLECSQTMGHDKMYWYQQDPGMELHLIHYSYGVNSTEKGDLSSESTVSRIRTEHFPLTLESARPSHTSQYLCASSVRANTEAFFGQGTRLTVV.

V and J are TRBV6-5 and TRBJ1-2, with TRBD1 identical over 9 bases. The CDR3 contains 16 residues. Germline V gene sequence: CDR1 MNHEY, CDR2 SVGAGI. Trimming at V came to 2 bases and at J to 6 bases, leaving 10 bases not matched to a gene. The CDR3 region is CASSYLSLTGGNGYTF. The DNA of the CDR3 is TGTGCCAGCAGTTACCTTTCACTCACAGGGGGCAATGGCTACACCTTC.

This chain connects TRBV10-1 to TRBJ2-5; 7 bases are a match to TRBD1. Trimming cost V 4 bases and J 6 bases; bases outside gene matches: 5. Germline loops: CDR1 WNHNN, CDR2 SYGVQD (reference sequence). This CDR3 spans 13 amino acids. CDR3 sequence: CASSGQGVKTQYF. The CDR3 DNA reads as TGCGCCAGCAGTGGACAGGGCGTGAAGACCCAGTACTTC.

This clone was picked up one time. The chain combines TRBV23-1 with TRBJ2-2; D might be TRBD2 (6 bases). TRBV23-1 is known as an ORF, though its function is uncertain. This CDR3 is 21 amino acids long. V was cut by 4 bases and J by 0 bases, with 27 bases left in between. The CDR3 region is CASSPFRRIGRLESNTGELFF. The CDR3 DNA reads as TGCGCCAGCAGTCCCTTTAGACGGATAGGGCGACTAGAGTCGAACACCGGGGAGCTGTTTTTT.

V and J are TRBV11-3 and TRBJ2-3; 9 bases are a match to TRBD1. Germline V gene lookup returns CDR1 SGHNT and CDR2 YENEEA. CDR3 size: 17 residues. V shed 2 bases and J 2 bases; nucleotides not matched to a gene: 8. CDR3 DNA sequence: TGTGCCAGCAGCTTACGCCGTGGGACAGGGAACACAGATACGCAGTATTTT. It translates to CASSLRRGTGNTDTQYF.

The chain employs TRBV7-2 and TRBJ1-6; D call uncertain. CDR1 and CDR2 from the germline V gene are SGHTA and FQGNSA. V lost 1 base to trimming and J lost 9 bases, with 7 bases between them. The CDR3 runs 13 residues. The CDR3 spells CASSLDPFSPLHF. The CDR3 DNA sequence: TGTGCCAGCAGCTTAGATCCATTTTCACCCCTCCACTTT.